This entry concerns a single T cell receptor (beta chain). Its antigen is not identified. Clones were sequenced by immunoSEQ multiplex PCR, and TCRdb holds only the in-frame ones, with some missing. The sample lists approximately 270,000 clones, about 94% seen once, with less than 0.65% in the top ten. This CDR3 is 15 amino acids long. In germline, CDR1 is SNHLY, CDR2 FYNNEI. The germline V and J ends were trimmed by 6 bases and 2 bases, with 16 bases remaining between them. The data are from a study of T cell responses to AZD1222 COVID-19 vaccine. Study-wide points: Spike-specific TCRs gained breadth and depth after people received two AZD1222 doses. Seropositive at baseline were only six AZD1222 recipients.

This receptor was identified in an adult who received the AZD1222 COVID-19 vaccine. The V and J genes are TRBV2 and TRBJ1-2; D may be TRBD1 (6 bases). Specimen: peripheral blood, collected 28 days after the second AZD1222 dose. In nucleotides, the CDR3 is TGTGCCAGCAGGGGGCCCAGGGGCTTGAACTATGGCTACACCTTC. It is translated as CASRGPRGLNYGYTF.